The 3 T cell receptor beta chains listed next were all sequenced from one sample in a study of shared clonotypes between healthy human individuals. Clones were sequenced by immunoSEQ multiplex PCR, and TCRdb holds only the in-frame ones, with some missing. The data hold approximately 2.3 million clones, with approximately 95% observed a single time. Material for sequencing was naive CD4+ T cells from PBMCs. As to subset: CD45RA+ positively selected. The origin of the receptors is a man between 18 and 29 years old in good health. Some clones in this sample may be carry-over from other donors' samples.

V gene TRBV27 combines with J gene TRBJ2-1, with D hard to call. Trimming pared 5 bases from V and 0 bases from J, leaving 14 bases between. Germline assignment: CDR1 MNHEY and CDR2 SMNVEV (reference sequence). This CDR3 contains 16 residues. As DNA, the CDR3 is TGTGCCAGCAGTGGACCCTCATGGAGCTCCTACAATGAGCAGTTCTTC. Translated, it gives CASSGPSWSSYNEQFF.

The chain joins TRBV18 to TRBJ1-6; maybe TRBD1 (6 bases). The CDR3 has 13 residues. V was trimmed by 2 bases and J by 13 bases, leaving 12 bases between them. The germline V gene encodes CDR1 KGHSH and CDR2 LQKENI. The CDR3 DNA is TGTGCCAGCTCACCAACAGACAGGTCTCCCCTCCACTTT. Its translation is CASSPTDRSPLHF.

In its sample, this clone was seen a few times. The chain joins TRBV7-9 to TRBJ1-1, with 12 bases lining up with TRBD1. The CDR3 totals 16 residues. Germline CDR1 is SEHNR and CDR2 is FQNEAQ (reference sequence). The V and J ends lost 4 bases and 3 bases, in that order; junction bases with no gene match: 6. CDR3 in amino acids: CASSSGDRGLHTEAFF. DNA of the CDR3: TGTGCCAGCAGCTCGGGGGACAGGGGGCTGCACACTGAAGCTTTCTTT.